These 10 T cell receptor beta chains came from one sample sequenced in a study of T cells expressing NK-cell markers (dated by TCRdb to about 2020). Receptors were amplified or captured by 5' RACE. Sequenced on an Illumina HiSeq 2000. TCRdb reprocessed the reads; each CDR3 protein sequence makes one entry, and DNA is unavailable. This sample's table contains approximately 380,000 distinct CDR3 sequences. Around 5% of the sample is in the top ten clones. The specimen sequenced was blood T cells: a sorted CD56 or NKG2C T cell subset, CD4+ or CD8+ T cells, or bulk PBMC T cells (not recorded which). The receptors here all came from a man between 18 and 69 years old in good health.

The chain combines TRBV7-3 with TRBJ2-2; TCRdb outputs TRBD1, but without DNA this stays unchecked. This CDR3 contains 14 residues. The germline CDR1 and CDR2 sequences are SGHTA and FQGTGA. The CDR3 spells CASSPTTGVGELFF.

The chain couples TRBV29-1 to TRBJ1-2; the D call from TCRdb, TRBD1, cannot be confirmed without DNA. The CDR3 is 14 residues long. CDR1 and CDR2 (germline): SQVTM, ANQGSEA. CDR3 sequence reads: CSVYSTDLTYGYTF.

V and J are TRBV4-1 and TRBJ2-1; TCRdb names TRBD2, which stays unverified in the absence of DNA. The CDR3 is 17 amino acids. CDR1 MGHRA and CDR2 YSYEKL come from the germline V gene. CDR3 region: CASSPLRGGAGDNEQFF.

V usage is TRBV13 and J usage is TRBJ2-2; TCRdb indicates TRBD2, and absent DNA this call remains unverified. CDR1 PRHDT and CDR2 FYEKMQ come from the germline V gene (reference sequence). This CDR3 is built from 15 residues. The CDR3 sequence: CASSGGDGNTGELFF.

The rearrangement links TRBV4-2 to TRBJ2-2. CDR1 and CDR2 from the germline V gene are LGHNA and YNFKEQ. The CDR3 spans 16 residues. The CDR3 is CASSQDIGPNTGELFF.

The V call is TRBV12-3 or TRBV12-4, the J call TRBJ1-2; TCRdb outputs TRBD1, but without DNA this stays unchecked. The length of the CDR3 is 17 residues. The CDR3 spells CASSFSFGTRANYGYTF.

The CDR3 spells CASARGTQNTEAFF. The rearrangement links TRBV6-5 to TRBJ1-1; TCRdb indicates TRBD1, and absent DNA this call remains unverified. CDR3 length equals 14 residues. CDR1 is MNHEY and CDR2 is SVGAGI in the germline V gene.

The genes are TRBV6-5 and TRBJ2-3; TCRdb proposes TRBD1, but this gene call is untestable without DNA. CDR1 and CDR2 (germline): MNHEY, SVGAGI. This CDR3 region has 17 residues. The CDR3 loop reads CASSYPGTGGVTDTQYF.

The CDR3 protein is CASSPPPGNHEQYF. The genes are TRBV5-1 and TRBJ2-7; with no DNA, the TCRdb D assignment of TRBD1 cannot be verified. CDR1 is SGHRS and CDR2 is YFSETQ in the germline V gene. CDR3 size: 14 residues.

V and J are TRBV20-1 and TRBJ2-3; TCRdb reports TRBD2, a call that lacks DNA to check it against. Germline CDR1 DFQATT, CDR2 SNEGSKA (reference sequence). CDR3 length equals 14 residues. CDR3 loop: CSARRDSRADTQYF.